The 28 T cell receptor beta chains listed next were all sequenced from one sample in a study of blood T cell repertoires in COVID-19 (dated by TCRdb to 2019 to 2021). The library was made by the immunoSEQ multiplex PCR assay. TCRdb took over this immuneACCESS table, retaining in-frame rearrangements with V and J assigned. Such tables are incomplete; in checked studies, under half of the missing clones stem from an unresolved V gene, and the remainder is unexplained. In this sample the table shows around 120,000 clones, about 90% of which occur a single time. Around 4.1% of the sample is taken by the ten largest. What was sequenced was peripheral blood. The receptors shown here come from a woman aged 55-70 years with COVID-19, enrolled during active disease.

This rearrangement joins TRBV6-1 to TRBJ2-5; D is unresolved. The CDR3 has 14 amino acids. Germline-derived CDR1 and CDR2 are MNHNS and SASEGT. With 2 bases removed from V and 4 bases from J, the gap between germline ends came to 11 bases. CDR3 region: CASSEKWQSETQYF. The CDR3 DNA is TGTGCCAGCAGTGAAAAGTGGCAGTCAGAGACCCAGTACTTC.

CDR3 sequence: CASGGLGYEQYF. Here the CDR3 DNA reads TGTGCCAGCGGAGGACTCGGGTACGAGCAGTACTTC. The chain joins TRBV7-2 to TRBJ2-7; tentative D call: TRBD2 (5 bases). Trimming cost V 8 bases and J 4 bases, with 12 bases left between them. The CDR3 has 12 amino acids. Germline V gene sequence: CDR1 SGHTA, CDR2 FQGNSA.

This clone has just a few counts. J is TRBJ2-4 and V is TRBV9; 7 positions match TRBD1. V shed 3 bases, J shed 0 bases, and the junction held 6 bases outside the gene matches. This CDR3 has 16 amino acids. The germline V gene encodes CDR1 SGDLS and CDR2 YYNGEE. The CDR3 DNA reads as TGTGCCAGCAGCGAAGGACAGGCGCCAGCCAAAAACATTCAGTACTTC. Protein product: CASSEGQAPAKNIQYF.

The V gene is TRBV5-5, the J gene TRBJ1-1, with 7 bases lining up with TRBD1. This CDR3 comprises 13 residues. Germline V gene data show CDR1 as SGHKS and CDR2 as YYEKEE (reference sequence). J was trimmed by 3 bases and V by 2 bases; bases with no gene match: 1. CDR3 protein: CASSFQGDTEAFF. The CDR3, as DNA: TGTGCCAGCAGCTTTCAGGGGGACACTGAAGCTTTCTTT. Combining the CDR3 with reference TRBV5-5 and TRBJ1-1 gives the whole variable domain DAGVTQSPTHLIKTRGQQVTLRCSPISGHKSVSWYQQVLGQGPQFIFQYYEKEERGRGNFPDRFSARQFPNYSSELNVNALLLGDSALYLCASSFQGDTEAFFGQGTRLTVV.

The J gene is TRBJ1-4, the V gene TRBV6-2 or TRBV6-3, with D maybe TRBD1 (6 bases). The CDR3 covers 14 residues. Germline-derived CDR1 and CDR2 are MNHEY and SVGEGT. V lost 6 bases, J lost 6 bases, and 14 bases lay in between. The DNA of the CDR3 is TGTGCCAGCAGCTCAGGGGCGTCTTATGAAAAACTGTTTTTT. It yields the protein CASSSGASYEKLFF.

V is TRBV9 and J is TRBJ2-7, with TRBD1 matching 8 bases. This CDR3 comprises 14 residues. J lost 0 bases, V lost 4 bases, and 3 bases had no gene match. The germline V gene has CDR1 SGDLS and CDR2 YYNGEE. The CDR3 loop reads CASSHGQGSYEQYF. The CDR3 DNA reads TGTGCCAGCAGCCACGGACAGGGCTCCTACGAGCAGTACTTC.

The chain employs TRBV9 and TRBJ2-7; TRBD1 aligns across 9 bases. Germline-derived CDR1 and CDR2 are SGDLS and YYNGEE. J gave up 2 bases and V 4 bases, and 4 bases lay outside the gene matches. The CDR3 length is 14 residues. The CDR3 nucleotides are TGTGCCAGCAGCAGGACAGGGGCCCCCTACGAGCAGTACTTC. Residues: CASSRTGAPYEQYF.

This clone has only one observation. J is TRBJ1-2 and V is TRBV5-1, with 8 bases aligning to TRBD1. CDR1 and CDR2 from the germline V gene are SGHRS and YFSETQ. V shed 3 bases, J shed 8 bases, and the junction held 6 bases outside the gene matches. The CDR3 sequence is 13 residues long. The CDR3 loop is CASSYGTGRGYTF. In nucleotides, the CDR3 is TGCGCCAGCAGCTACGGGACAGGCAGGGGCTACACCTTC.

CDR3 DNA: TGTGCCAGCAACCCGGACAGGGGAGGTTCACCCCTCCACTTT. Encoded protein: CASNPDRGGSPLHF. This chain uses TRBV2 with TRBJ1-6; 9 bases are shared with TRBD1. Germline CDR1 reads SNHLY; CDR2 reads FYNNEI. The CDR3 length is 14 residues. V lost 7 bases to trimming and J lost 9 bases; unmatched junction nucleotides: 7.

This clone was detected once. The rearrangement uses TRBV11-2 and TRBJ2-2; D might be TRBD1 (6 bases). Trimming took off 3 bases at V and 0 bases at J, with 17 bases between the two ends. The CDR3 sequence is 18 residues long. Germline V gene lookup returns CDR1 SGHAT and CDR2 FQNNGV. The CDR3: CASSFDNTGTSNTGELFF. The CDR3, as DNA: TGTGCCAGCAGCTTCGACAACACAGGGACCTCGAACACCGGGGAGCTGTTTTTT.

V and J are TRBV18 and TRBJ1-6; the D gene is possibly TRBD1 (6 bases). The CDR3 is 14 residues long. Trimming took 0 bases from V and 11 from J, leaving 11 bases between them. In germline, CDR1 is KGHSH, CDR2 LQKENI. CDR3 coding DNA: TGTGCCAGCTCACCACCGGAACAGGGCACACCCCTCCACTTT. This codes for CASSPPEQGTPLHF.

The chain employs TRBV24-1 and TRBJ2-5, with a tentative D call TRBD2 (5 bases). V was cut by 5 bases and J by 1 base, with 7 bases left in between. CDR3 size: 13 residues. Germline CDR1 reads KGHDR; CDR2 reads SFDVKD. CDR3 sequence reads: CATSGGAQETQYF. For the CDR3, the DNA is TGTGCCACCAGTGGGGGAGCCCAAGAGACCCAGTACTTC.

CDR3 DNA: TGTGCCAGTAGTATCACCGCGGGAGGGGGGACTGAAGCTTTCTTT. This codes for CASSITAGGGTEAFF. The chain carries TRBV19 and TRBJ1-1; perhaps TRBD1 as D (6 bases). Between the trimmed V and J ends, which lost 3 bases and 5 bases, there was a span of 16 bases. CDR1 and CDR2 (germline): LNHDA, SQIVND (reference sequence). The CDR3 has 15 amino acids.

This clone was detected only once. The chain joins TRBV11-2 to TRBJ2-5, with D tentatively TRBD2 (6 bases). Trimming removed 4 bases at V and 5 bases at J, with 17 bases between. Per germline, CDR1 SGHAT and CDR2 FQNNGV. The CDR3 has 15 amino acids. This CDR3 is CASSSRGYTAETQYF. The CDR3 DNA sequence: TGTGCCAGCAGCTCCCGGGGGTATACCGCGGAGACCCAGTACTTC. Based on the CDR3 plus reference TRBV11-2 and TRBJ2-5, the full variable domain is EAGVAQSPRYKIIEKRQSVAFWCNPISGHATLYWYQQILGQGPKLLIQFQNNGVVDDSQLPKDRFSAERLKGVDSTLKIQPAKLEDSAVYLCASSSRGYTAETQYFGPGTRLLVL.

This chain uses TRBV19 with TRBJ1-1, with D perhaps matching TRBD1 (5 bases). V dropped 5 bases and J dropped 0 bases, with 10 bases sitting between them. CDR1 and CDR2 (germline): LNHDA, SQIVND (reference sequence). The CDR3 length is 14 residues. CDR3 residues: CASSGRGLNTEAFF. In nucleotides, the CDR3 is TGTGCCAGTAGTGGAAGGGGATTGAACACTGAAGCTTTCTTT.

The CDR3 loop is CASSEMSSYEQYF. The CDR3 coding sequence is TGTGCCAGTAGTGAGATGTCCTCCTACGAGCAGTACTTC. The V call is TRBV19, the J call TRBJ2-7; no clear D. The CDR3 is 13 amino acids. CDR1 is LNHDA and CDR2 is SQIVND in the germline V gene (reference sequence). V was pared by 5 bases and J by 0 bases, with 8 bases between.

The gene calls are TRBV7-8 and TRBJ2-7, with D unresolved. The CDR3 sequence is 15 residues long. The V end lost 5 bases, the J end lost 2 bases, and 16 bases lay between the germline ends. Per germline, CDR1 SGHVS and CDR2 FQNEAQ. The DNA for the CDR3 is TGTGCCAGCAGCCTCTGGAGTTCTGGCGCCTACGAGCAGTACTTC. It yields the protein CASSLWSSGAYEQYF.

The chain has TRBV6-5 and TRBJ2-5; maybe TRBD2 (5 bases). This CDR3 region has 13 residues. V was pared by 5 bases and J by 7 bases, with 14 bases between. The V gene's germline CDR1 is MNHEY and CDR2 SVGAGI. CDR3 nucleotides: TGTGCCAGCAGTCCCAGAGGGTGGGGGACCCAGTACTTC. Protein: CASSPRGWGTQYF.

The chain employs TRBV3-1 (or the pseudogene TRBV3-2) and TRBJ2-3; 12 bases align to TRBD2. Germline loops: CDR1 LGHDT, CDR2 YNNKEL (reference sequence). The CDR3 covers 19 residues. After removal of 5 bases from V and 2 bases from J, the junction contained 14 bases not matched to a gene. The CDR3 protein is CASSKTTSGGFKLTDTQYF. The CDR3, as DNA: TGTGCCAGCAGCAAAACAACTAGCGGGGGGTTCAAACTCACAGATACGCAGTATTTT.

The count of this clone is one. The rearrangement joins TRBV27 to TRBJ2-1, with D perhaps matching TRBD1 (6 bases). Germline CDR1 is MNHEY and CDR2 is SMNVEV (reference sequence). V was shortened by 6 bases and J by 0 bases, with 9 bases between the two germline ends. There are 14 residues in the CDR3. CDR3 region: CASRQGGSYNEQFF. DNA for the CDR3: TGTGCCAGCAGACAGGGTGGCTCCTACAATGAGCAGTTCTTC.

The gene calls are TRBV11-2 and TRBJ1-4; D perhaps matches TRBD1 (6 bases). The germline gives CDR1 SGHAT, CDR2 FQNNGV. CDR3 length equals 15 residues. The ends were cut back, 0 bases at V and 6 bases at J, with 11 bases in the middle. CDR3 DNA sequence: TGTGCCAGCAGCTTAGACAGGGGAACATATGAAAAACTGTTTTTT. It encodes CASSLDRGTYEKLFF. The full variable domain, in which reference TRBV11-2 and TRBJ1-4 provide the parts outside the CDR3, is EAGVAQSPRYKIIEKRQSVAFWCNPISGHATLYWYQQILGQGPKLLIQFQNNGVVDDSQLPKDRFSAERLKGVDSTLKIQPAKLEDSAVYLCASSLDRGTYEKLFFGSGTQLSVL.

The chain combines TRBV7-2 with TRBJ2-2; the match to TRBD2 covers 14 bases. This CDR3 spans 15 amino acids. The V and J ends lost 8 bases and 7 bases, in that order; junction bases with no gene match: 6. Germline assignment: CDR1 SGHTA and CDR2 FQGNSA. The CDR3 nucleotides are TGTGCCAGCCGACTAGCGGGGGGGCTAAGCGGGGAGCTGTTTTTT. Translated, it gives CASRLAGGLSGELFF.

This sequence joins TRBV4-3 and TRBJ2-7; TRBD2 agrees at 8 bases. V shed 0 bases, J shed 3 bases, and the junction held 7 bases outside the gene matches. Germline loops: CDR1 LGHNA, CDR2 YSLEER. CDR3 length: 16 residues. The CDR3 DNA sequence: TGCGCCAGCAGCCAAGAAGGGCCCGGGGGGGACTACGAGCAGTACTTC. Amino acids: CASSQEGPGGDYEQYF.

V usage is TRBV5-4 and J usage is TRBJ1-2; D is perhaps TRBD1 (5 bases). The CDR3 is 15 residues long. CDR1 and CDR2 (germline): SGHNT, YYREEE (reference sequence). Trimming took off 6 bases at V and 4 bases at J, with 19 bases between the two ends. The CDR3 here is CASTLGGGKPYGYTF. The CDR3 bases are TGTGCCAGCACCCTCGGGGGGGGAAAACCCTATGGCTACACCTTC.

This chain connects TRBV5-1 to TRBJ1-6; the D gene is possibly TRBD1 (6 bases). Germline CDR1 and CDR2: SGHRS and YFSETQ. The CDR3 loop spans 17 amino acids. Trimming removed 4 bases at V and 10 bases at J, with 24 bases between. The chain's CDR3 is CASSPLEQGSSRSPLHF. For the CDR3, the DNA is TGCGCCAGCAGCCCCCTAGAACAGGGTTCGTCGAGGTCACCCCTCCACTTT. The entire variable domain, with the rest obtained from reference TRBV5-1 and TRBJ1-6, is as follows: KAGVTQTPRYLIKTRGQQVTLSCSPISGHRSVSWYQQTPGQGLQFLFEYFSETQRNKGNFPGRFSGRQFSNSRSEMNVSTLELGDSALYLCASSPLEQGSSRSPLHFGNGTRLTVT.

The DNA for the CDR3 is TGTGCCAGCAGTACTACCGGGACAGGGCAGTACGAGCAGTACTTC. This gives the protein CASSTTGTGQYEQYF. The gene calls are TRBV3-1 (or the pseudogene TRBV3-2) and TRBJ2-7; 9 bases are a match to TRBD1. Germline V lookup: CDR1 LGHDT, CDR2 YNNKEL (reference sequence). The CDR3 runs 15 residues. V was pared by 6 bases and J by 4 bases, with 10 bases of the junction left unmatched.

The genes are TRBV30 and TRBJ1-1; D gene unclear. The length of the CDR3 is 14 residues. Trimming took 0 bases from V and 1 from J, leaving 9 bases between them. Germline V gene sequence: CDR1 GTSNPN, CDR2 SVGIG (reference sequence). CDR3 sequence: CAWSVYPENTEAFF. CDR3 nucleotides: TGTGCCTGGAGTGTGTACCCAGAGAACACTGAAGCTTTCTTT.

The chain carries TRBV19 and TRBJ2-2; TRBD2 might be the D (5 bases). The CDR3 runs 15 residues. V lost 3 bases, J lost 7 bases, and 15 bases lay in between. In germline, CDR1 is LNHDA, CDR2 SQIVND (reference sequence). The CDR3 spells CASSILRRSGGELFF. The CDR3 DNA sequence: TGTGCCAGTAGTATTTTACGCAGGAGCGGCGGGGAGCTGTTTTTT.